The present T cell receptor beta chain was sequenced within a study of cytomegalovirus exposure and HLA in healthy donors. Points from the study as a whole: In a later analysis, TCR beta V- and J-gene trimming was associated with a missense DCLRE1C variant.

Comment on this clone: The antigen remains unidentified.

The PCR made use of 60 Vbeta and 13 Jbeta primers. The method was immunoSEQ multiplex PCR; TCRdb's version includes in-frame clones alone and lacks a portion of them. The sample has some 170,000 clones; 75% are singletons. Material: PBMCs. This TCR was recovered from a woman aged 50 to 60 in good health and CMV-seropositive.

DNA of the CDR3: TGTGCCAGCAGGCGGCGGTCCTACAATGAGCAGTTCTTC. This translates into CASRRRSYNEQFF. The J gene is TRBJ2-1, the V gene TRBV27; D call uncertain. V dropped 6 bases and J dropped 1 base, with 7 bases sitting between them. Per the germline V gene, CDR1 is MNHEY and CDR2 is SMNVEV (reference sequence). The CDR3 is 13 amino acids.